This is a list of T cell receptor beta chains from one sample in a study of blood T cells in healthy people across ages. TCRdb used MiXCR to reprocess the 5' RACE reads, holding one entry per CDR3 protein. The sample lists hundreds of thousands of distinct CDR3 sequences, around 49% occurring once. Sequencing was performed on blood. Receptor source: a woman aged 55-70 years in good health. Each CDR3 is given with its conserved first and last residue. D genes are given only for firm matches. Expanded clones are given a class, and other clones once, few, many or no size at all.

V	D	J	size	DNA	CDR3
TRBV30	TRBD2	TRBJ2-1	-	TGTGCCTGGAGTGTACGTCACGGGAGGGCAAACAATGAGCAGTTCTTC	CAWSVRHGRANNEQFF
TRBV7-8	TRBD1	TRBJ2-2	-	TGTGCCAGCAGCCCCAGGGGCAGGGGGAGAACCGGGGAGCTGTTTTTT	CASSPRGRGRTGELFF
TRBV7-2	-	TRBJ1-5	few	TGTGCCAGCAGCCCCGGGAATCAGCCCCAGCATTTT	CASSPGNQPQHF
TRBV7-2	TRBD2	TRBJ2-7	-	TGTGCCAGCAGCCTTCGACAGACTAGCGGGAGTGTTTACGAGCAGTACTTC	CASSLRQTSGSVYEQYF
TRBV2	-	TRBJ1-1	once	TGTGCCAGCAGTGTAGGGGAGGGGTGGACTGAAGCTTTCTTT	CASSVGEGWTEAFF
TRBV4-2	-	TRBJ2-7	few	TGTGCCAGCAGCCAAGGCGGCCTGGGGCCGGTGTCTAACGAGCAGTACTTC	CASSQGGLGPVSNEQYF
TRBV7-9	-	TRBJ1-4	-	TGTGCCAGCAGCCACGGGACGGCTAATGAAAAACTGTTTTTT	CASSHGTANEKLFF
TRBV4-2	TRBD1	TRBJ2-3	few	TGTGCCAGCAGCCAAGTCGGGGGACAGGGAATTGGGGATACGCAGTATTTT	CASSQVGGQGIGDTQYF
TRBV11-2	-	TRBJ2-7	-	TGTGCCAGCAGCACCTACAGGGAGCAGTACTTC	CASSTYREQYF
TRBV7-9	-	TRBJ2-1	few	TGTGCCAGCAGCTTAGGTGCTAAGAGGTACAATGAGCAGTTCTTC	CASSLGAKRYNEQFF
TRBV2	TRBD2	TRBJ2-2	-	TGTGCCAGCGGCGGGAGTGGGACCGGGGAGCTGTTTTTT	CASGGSGTGELFF
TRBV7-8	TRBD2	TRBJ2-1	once	TGTGCCAGCAGCTTAGCTCAGCGGGAGGGCCTTTACAATGAGCAGTTCTTC	CASSLAQREGLYNEQFF
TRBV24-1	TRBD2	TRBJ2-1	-	TGTGCCACCAGTGAAGAACTAGCGGGAGGGAGGAATGAGCAGTTCTTC	CATSEELAGGRNEQFF
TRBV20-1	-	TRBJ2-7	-	TGCAGTGCGCCGGACAGCCTCCTTTACGAGCAGTACTTC	CSAPDSLLYEQYF
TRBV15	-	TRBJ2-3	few	TGTGCCACCAGCAGAGAGGGGGCCCGGGCAGATACGCAGTATTTT	CATSREGARADTQYF
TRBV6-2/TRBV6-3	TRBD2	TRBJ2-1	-	TGTGCCAGCAGTTTTCCCGGGACTAGGGTAAATGAGCAGTTCTTC	CASSFPGTRVNEQFF
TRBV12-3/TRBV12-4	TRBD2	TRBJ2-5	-	TGTGCCAGCAGCGCGGGAGGAGGGCAAGAGACCCAGTACTTC	CASSAGGGQETQYF
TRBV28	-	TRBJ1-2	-	TGTGCCAGCAGTTTAAAGCCAGACTATGGCTACACCTTC	CASSLKPDYGYTF
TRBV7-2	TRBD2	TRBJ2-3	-	TGTGCCAGCAGCTTAGGGGGGAGCGGGATCACAGATACGCAGTATTTT	CASSLGGSGITDTQYF
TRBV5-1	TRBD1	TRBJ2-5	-	TGCGCCAGCAGCCGCGGGACAGGGGTCGAGACCCAGTACTTC	CASSRGTGVETQYF
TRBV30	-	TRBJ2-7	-	TGTGCCTGGAGTGTAGGGCAGAGACTCTACGAGCAGTACTTC	CAWSVGQRLYEQYF
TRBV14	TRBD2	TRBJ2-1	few	TGTGCCAGCAGCCAAGTTCCTAGCGGGAGGGCCGTTCCGTTCTTC	CASSQVPSGRAVPFF
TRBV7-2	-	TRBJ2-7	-	TGTGCCAGCAGCTCCACCTCGGAGGGACTGACCTACGAGCAGTACTTC	CASSSTSEGLTYEQYF
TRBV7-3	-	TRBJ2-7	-	TGTGCGAGCAGCGTAGTACAAGCCTACGAGCAGTACTTC	CASSVVQAYEQYF
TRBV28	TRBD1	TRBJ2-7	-	TGTGCCAGCAGTTTTCCCGGGACAGGTATCTACGAGCAGTACTTC	CASSFPGTGIYEQYF
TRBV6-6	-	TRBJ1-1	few	TGTGCCAGCAGTTACGTGGGTCAGAACACTGAAGCTTTCTTT	CASSYVGQNTEAFF
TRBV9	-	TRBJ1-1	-	TGTGCCAGCAGCGTAACCCTAGCGAGCACTGAAGCTTTCTTT	CASSVTLASTEAFF
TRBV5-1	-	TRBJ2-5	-	TGCGCCAGCAGCTTGGTAGGACACCGATCCCAAGAGACCCAGTACTTC	CASSLVGHRSQETQYF
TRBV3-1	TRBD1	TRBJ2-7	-	TGTGCCAGCAGCCACGGACAGGCGTACGAGCAGTACTTC	CASSHGQAYEQYF
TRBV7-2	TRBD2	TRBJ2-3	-	TGTGCCAGCAGCCTGCGGGGGGTCCGTACAGATACGCAGTATTTT	CASSLRGVRTDTQYF
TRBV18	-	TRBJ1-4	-	TGTGCCAGCTCACCACCGATGGACGGAGGTGAAAAACTGTTTTTT	CASSPPMDGGEKLFF
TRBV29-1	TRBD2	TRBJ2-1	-	TGCAGCGTTGAAGAGGGGACTAGCGGGACCTACAATGAGCAGTTCTTC	CSVEEGTSGTYNEQFF
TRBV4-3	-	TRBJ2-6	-	TGCGCCAGCAGCCAAGATCGTATCGGGACGGGCTCTGGGGCCAACGTCCTGACTTTC	CASSQDRIGTGSGANVLTF
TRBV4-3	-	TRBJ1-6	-	TGCGCCAGCAGCCAAGCGGGAGCAGATAATTCACCCCTCCACTTT	CASSQAGADNSPLHF
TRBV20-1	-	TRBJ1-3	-	TGCAGTGCAGCCCGGACTTCTGGAAGCACCATATATTTT	CSAARTSGSTIYF
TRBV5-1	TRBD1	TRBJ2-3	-	TGCGCCAGCAGACCGGGACAGGGAACGGGAACAGATACGCAGTATTTT	CASRPGQGTGTDTQYF
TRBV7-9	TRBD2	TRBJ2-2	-	TGTGCCAGCCTAGGGACTAGCGCTTACACCGGGGAGCTGTTTTTT	CASLGTSAYTGELFF
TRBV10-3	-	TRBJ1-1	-	TGTGCCATCACCCATTCCGGGACGGAGGCTTTCTTT	CAITHSGTEAFF